This T cell receptor beta chain was profiled in a study of cytomegalovirus exposure and HLA in healthy donors. This clone appeared a few times. Its antigen is still unknown. Despite likely unrecorded immune exposures, the donors were nominally healthy at the time of sampling. Study findings and constraints: The study carried out a later analysis of TCR beta sequences. It associated some 17,000 of them with specific HLA alleles at a false discovery rate of 0.05.

The PCR contained 60 Vbeta and 13 Jbeta primers. TCRdb's copy holds only in-frame clones and misses some; the assay was immunoSEQ multiplex PCR. The sample holds 100,000 or so clones, 9.5% to 15% seen once. This CDR3 region has 15 residues. Germline assignment: CDR1 SNHLY and CDR2 FYNNEI. The specimen was PBMCs. The V call is TRBV2, the J call TRBJ2-5; TRBD1 matches 10 bases. TRBJ2-7 explains the end of the DNA better; the J call may be wrong. The clonotype was recovered from a man aged 35-49 years in good health and CMV-seropositive. CDR3 amino acids: CASSGRTGGSYEQYF. The CDR3 coding sequence is TGTGCCAGCAGTGGCAGGACAGGGGGGAGCTACGAGCAGTACTTC.